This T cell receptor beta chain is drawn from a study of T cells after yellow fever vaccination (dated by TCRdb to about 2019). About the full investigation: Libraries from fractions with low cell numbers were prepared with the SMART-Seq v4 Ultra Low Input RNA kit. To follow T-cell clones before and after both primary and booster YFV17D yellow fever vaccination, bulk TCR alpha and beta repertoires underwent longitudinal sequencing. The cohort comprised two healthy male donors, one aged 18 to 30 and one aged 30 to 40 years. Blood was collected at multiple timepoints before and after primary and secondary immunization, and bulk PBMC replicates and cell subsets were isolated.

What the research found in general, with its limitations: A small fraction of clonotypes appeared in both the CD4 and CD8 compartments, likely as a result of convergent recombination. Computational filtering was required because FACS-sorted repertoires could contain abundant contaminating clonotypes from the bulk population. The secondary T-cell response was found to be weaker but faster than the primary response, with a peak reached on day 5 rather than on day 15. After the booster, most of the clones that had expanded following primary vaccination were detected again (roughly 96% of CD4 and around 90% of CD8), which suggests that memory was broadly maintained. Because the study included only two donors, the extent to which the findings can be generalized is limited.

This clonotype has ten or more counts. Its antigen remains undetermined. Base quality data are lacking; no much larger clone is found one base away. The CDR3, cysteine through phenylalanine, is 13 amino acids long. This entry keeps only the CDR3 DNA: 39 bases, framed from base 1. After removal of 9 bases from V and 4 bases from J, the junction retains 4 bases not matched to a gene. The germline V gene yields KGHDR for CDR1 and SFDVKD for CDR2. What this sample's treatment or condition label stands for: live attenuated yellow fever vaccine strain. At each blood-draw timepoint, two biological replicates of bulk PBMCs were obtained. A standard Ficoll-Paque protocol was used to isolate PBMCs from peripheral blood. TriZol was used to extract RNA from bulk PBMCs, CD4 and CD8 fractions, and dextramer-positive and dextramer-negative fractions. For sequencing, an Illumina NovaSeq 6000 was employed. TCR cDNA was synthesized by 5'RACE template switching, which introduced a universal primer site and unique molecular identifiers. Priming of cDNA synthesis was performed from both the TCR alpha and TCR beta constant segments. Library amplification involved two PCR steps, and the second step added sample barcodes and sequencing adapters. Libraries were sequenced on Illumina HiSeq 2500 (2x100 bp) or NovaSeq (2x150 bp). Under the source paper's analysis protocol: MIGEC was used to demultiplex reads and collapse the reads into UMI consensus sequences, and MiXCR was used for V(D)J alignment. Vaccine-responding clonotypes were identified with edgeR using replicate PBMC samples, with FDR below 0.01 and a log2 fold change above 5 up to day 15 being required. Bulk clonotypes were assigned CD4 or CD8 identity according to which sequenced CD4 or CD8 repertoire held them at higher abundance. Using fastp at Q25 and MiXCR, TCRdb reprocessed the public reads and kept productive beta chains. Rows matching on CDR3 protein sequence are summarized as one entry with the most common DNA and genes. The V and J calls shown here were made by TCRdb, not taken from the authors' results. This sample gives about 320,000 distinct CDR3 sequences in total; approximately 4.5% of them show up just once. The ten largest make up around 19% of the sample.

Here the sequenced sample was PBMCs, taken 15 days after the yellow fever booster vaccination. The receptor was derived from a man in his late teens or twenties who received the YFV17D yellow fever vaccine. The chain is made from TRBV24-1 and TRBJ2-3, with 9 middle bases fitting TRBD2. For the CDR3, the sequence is CATAGLAPDTQYF. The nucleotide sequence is TGTGCCACCGCGGGACTAGCTCCAGATACGCAGTATTTT.